This entry describes one T cell receptor (beta chain). V trimming: 7 bases; J trimming: 6 bases; junction bases outside the gene matches: 3. Per germline, CDR1 SQVTM and CDR2 ANQGSEA. The CDR3 covers 12 residues. The sample comes from a study of response to subunit inactivated influenza vaccine. TCRdb re-analysed the RT-PCR reads in MiXCR, keeping a single row per CDR3 protein. The table has just under 550,000 distinct CDR3 sequences, around a quarter seen once. The data were also submitted as part of a second study, on T cells expressing NK-cell markers. According to that study: Researchers built TCR beta cDNA using 5'RACE template switching with UMIs. The study sequenced eight donors, seven HCMV-seropositive and one seronegative. In several experiments, an anti-gamma-delta TCR antibody restricted sorting to alpha-beta TCR T cells. In 5 or 6 donors, dominant NKG2C+ clonotypes were about 1.0-7.5% of CD8+ T cells. These clonotypes also led the CD3+CD56-NKG2C+ fraction in a few donors.

The V gene is TRBV29-1, the J gene TRBJ2-3, with 11 bases aligning to TRBD1. The sequence was collected from a man over 45 who received an inactivated influenza vaccine. This specimen consisted of CD4+ T cells sorted from PBMCs, obtained 11 to 12 days after vaccination. As DNA, the CDR3 is TGCAGCGCCCGGGACAGGGGGGATACGCAGTATTTT. Encoded protein: CSARDRGDTQYF.